The rows below give T cell receptor beta chains drawn from one sample of a study of T cell changes during pregnancy in multiple sclerosis. Only in-frame clones appear in the TCRdb table, and some are missing; sequencing was by immunoSEQ multiplex PCR. The sample contains 70,000 to 85,000 clones, 90% to 95% of which appear only once. Sample: peripheral blood, taken before pregnancy. The receptors here all came from a female donor with multiple sclerosis, enrolled in a pregnancy study. The CDR3 runs from the conserved cysteine through the conserved F or W. A D gene is named only where the DNA matches it firmly. Expanded clones are given a class, and other clones once, few, many or no size at all.

abundance: many
d_gene: TRBD2
j_gene: TRBJ2-7
len: 15
v_gene: TRBV5-1
CDR3aa: CASSLDPGGLYEQYF
CDR3nt: TGCGCCAGCAGCTTGGATCCGGGGGGACTATACGAGCAGTACTTC

abundance: NA
d_gene: NA
j_gene: TRBJ2-3
len: 14
v_gene: TRBV6-5
CDR3aa: CASKPRGSTDTQYF
CDR3nt: TGTGCCAGCAAACCCCGCGGTAGCACAGATACGCAGTATTTT

abundance: NA
d_gene: TRBD1
j_gene: TRBJ1-1
len: 13
v_gene: TRBV29-1
CDR3aa: CSVETGEGSEAFF
CDR3nt: TGCAGCGTTGAGACAGGGGAAGGGAGTGAAGCTTTCTTT

abundance: NA
d_gene: TRBD1
j_gene: TRBJ1-1
len: 13
v_gene: TRBV19
CDR3aa: CASSAQGAREAFF
CDR3nt: TGTGCCAGTAGTGCGCAGGGGGCGCGGGAAGCTTTCTTT

abundance: NA
d_gene: NA
j_gene: TRBJ1-2
len: 14
v_gene: TRBV19
CDR3aa: CASSIDRQGYGYTF
CDR3nt: TGTGCCAGTAGTATAGATAGGCAGGGATATGGCTACACCTTC

abundance: NA
d_gene: NA
j_gene: TRBJ2-7
len: 15
v_gene: TRBV5-1
CDR3aa: CASSLAAGLAYEQYF
CDR3nt: TGCGCCAGCAGCTTGGCTGCAGGGCTGGCCTACGAGCAGTACTTC

abundance: NA
d_gene: TRBD2
j_gene: TRBJ2-3
len: 17
v_gene: TRBV13
CDR3aa: CASSLSASGFRTDTQYF
CDR3nt: TGTGCCAGCAGCTTATCGGCTAGCGGCTTCAGGACAGATACGCAGTATTTT

abundance: NA
d_gene: TRBD2
j_gene: TRBJ2-7
len: 13
v_gene: TRBV6-5
CDR3aa: CASRSGLSNEQYF
CDR3nt: TGTGCCAGCAGGTCGGGACTAAGCAACGAGCAGTACTTC

abundance: NA
d_gene: NA
j_gene: TRBJ2-7
len: 14
v_gene: TRBV19
CDR3aa: CASSPLPSSYEQYF
CDR3nt: TGTGCCAGTAGTCCTCTACCGAGCTCCTACGAGCAGTACTTC

abundance: NA
d_gene: NA
j_gene: TRBJ2-7
len: 13
v_gene: TRBV19
CDR3aa: CASSIFVSGEQYF
CDR3nt: TGTGCCAGTAGTATTTTCGTCAGCGGGGAGCAGTACTTC

abundance: NA
d_gene: TRBD1
j_gene: TRBJ1-3
len: 18
v_gene: TRBV9
CDR3aa: CASSVGMGQGFFGNTIYF
CDR3nt: TGTGCCAGCAGCGTAGGTATGGGACAGGGGTTCTTCGGAAACACCATATATTTT

abundance: NA
d_gene: TRBD2
j_gene: TRBJ2-7
len: 14
v_gene: TRBV7-9
CDR3aa: CASSSGGVSYEQYF
CDR3nt: TGTGCCAGCAGCTCTGGGGGGGTCTCCTACGAGCAGTACTTC

abundance: NA
d_gene: NA
j_gene: TRBJ2-6
len: 18
v_gene: TRBV19
CDR3aa: CASSIERGPSSGANVLTF
CDR3nt: TGTGCCAGTAGTATAGAAAGGGGCCCCTCCTCTGGGGCCAACGTCCTGACTTTC

abundance: NA
d_gene: TRBD2
j_gene: TRBJ2-2
len: 15
v_gene: TRBV6-4
CDR3aa: CASSDSTSGTGELFF
CDR3nt: TGTGCCAGCAGTGACTCGACTAGCGGGACCGGGGAGCTGTTTTTT

abundance: NA
d_gene: NA
j_gene: TRBJ2-3
len: 15
v_gene: TRBV5-6
CDR3aa: CASSFPGTVLGTQYF
CDR3nt: TGTGCCAGCAGCTTCCCCGGGACTGTTCTCGGTACGCAGTATTTT

abundance: NA
d_gene: TRBD2
j_gene: TRBJ2-1
len: 15
v_gene: TRBV28
CDR3aa: CASSFSASGSDEQFF
CDR3nt: TGTGCCAGCAGTTTTTCGGCTAGCGGGAGCGATGAGCAGTTCTTC

abundance: NA
d_gene: NA
j_gene: TRBJ2-1
len: 13
v_gene: TRBV27
CDR3aa: CASRAPQYNEQFF
CDR3nt: TGTGCCAGCAGGGCCCCCCAATACAATGAGCAGTTCTTC

abundance: NA
d_gene: NA
j_gene: TRBJ1-2
len: 13
v_gene: TRBV27
CDR3aa: CASSLQGNYGYTF
CDR3nt: TGTGCCAGCAGTTTACAGGGCAACTATGGCTACACCTTC

abundance: NA
d_gene: TRBD2
j_gene: TRBJ2-3
len: 16
v_gene: TRBV19
CDR3aa: CASSIRTSGSFDTQYF
CDR3nt: TGTGCCAGTAGTATCCGGACTAGCGGGAGCTTCGATACGCAGTATTTT

abundance: NA
d_gene: TRBD2
j_gene: TRBJ2-1
len: 14
v_gene: TRBV7-2
CDR3aa: CASSSRHRGDKQFF
CDR3nt: TGTGCCAGCAGTTCACGCCACCGGGGGGATAAGCAGTTCTTC

abundance: few
d_gene: NA
j_gene: TRBJ1-2
len: 15
v_gene: TRBV15
CDR3aa: CATSRDLEVLYGYTF
CDR3nt: TGTGCCACCAGCAGAGATCTCGAGGTCCTCTATGGCTACACCTTC

abundance: NA
d_gene: NA
j_gene: TRBJ2-1
len: 13
v_gene: TRBV5-4
CDR3aa: CASSSTTSNEQFF
CDR3nt: TGTGCCAGCAGCTCGACTACTAGCAATGAGCAGTTCTTC

abundance: NA
d_gene: TRBD2
j_gene: TRBJ2-1
len: 19
v_gene: TRBV28
CDR3aa: CASSDRTSGRVGSYNEQFF
CDR3nt: TGTGCCAGCAGTGACAGGACTAGCGGGAGGGTTGGCTCCTACAATGAGCAGTTCTTC

abundance: NA
d_gene: TRBD2
j_gene: TRBJ2-2
len: 15
v_gene: TRBV28
CDR3aa: CASSLRGRATGELFF
CDR3nt: TGTGCCAGCAGTTTGCGGGGGAGAGCTACCGGGGAGCTGTTTTTT

abundance: NA
d_gene: TRBD1
j_gene: TRBJ1-2
len: 15
v_gene: TRBV25-1
CDR3aa: CASSDIQGDYYGYTF
CDR3nt: TGTGCCAGCAGTGATATACAGGGGGACTACTATGGCTACACCTTC

abundance: once
d_gene: NA
j_gene: TRBJ2-7
len: 12
v_gene: TRBV25-1
CDR3aa: CASSELGYEQYF
CDR3nt: TGTGCCAGCAGTGAGCTAGGCTACGAGCAGTACTTC

abundance: NA
d_gene: NA
j_gene: TRBJ2-7
len: 14
v_gene: TRBV10-3
CDR3aa: CAISESTSLDEQYF
CDR3nt: TGTGCCATCAGTGAGTCGACAAGTTTGGACGAGCAGTACTTC

abundance: NA
d_gene: NA
j_gene: TRBJ2-3
len: 15
v_gene: TRBV4-3
CDR3aa: CASSQDYPGTDTQYF
CDR3nt: TGCGCCAGCAGCCAAGACTACCCGGGGACAGATACGCAGTATTTT

abundance: NA
d_gene: TRBD1
j_gene: TRBJ1-2
len: 14
v_gene: TRBV2
CDR3aa: CATPPDRGRIGYTF
CDR3nt: TGTGCCACCCCGCCGGACAGGGGGCGAATTGGCTACACCTTC

abundance: NA
d_gene: NA
j_gene: TRBJ1-5
len: 13
v_gene: TRBV30
CDR3aa: CAWKETDGQPQHF
CDR3nt: TGTGCCTGGAAAGAGACAGATGGTCAGCCCCAGCATTTT

abundance: NA
d_gene: NA
j_gene: TRBJ2-7
len: 13
v_gene: TRBV14
CDR3aa: CASNPRSTYEQYF
CDR3nt: TGTGCCAGCAATCCTAGATCGACCTACGAGCAGTACTTC

abundance: once
d_gene: TRBD2
j_gene: TRBJ2-1
len: 14
v_gene: TRBV5-4
CDR3aa: CASSYSGSGNEQFF
CDR3nt: TGTGCCAGCAGCTATAGCGGGAGTGGCAATGAGCAGTTCTTC

abundance: NA
d_gene: NA
j_gene: TRBJ2-5
len: 16
v_gene: TRBV19
CDR3aa: CASSPGLPRGGETQYF
CDR3nt: TGTGCCAGTAGCCCGGGACTGCCTCGCGGAGGAGAGACCCAGTACTTC

abundance: NA
d_gene: TRBD1
j_gene: TRBJ2-7
len: 15
v_gene: TRBV27
CDR3aa: CASSPPPPMGQPQYF
CDR3nt: TGTGCCAGCAGTCCACCCCCCCCCATGGGACAGCCTCAGTACTTC

abundance: NA
d_gene: TRBD2
j_gene: TRBJ2-7
len: 13
v_gene: TRBV4-2
CDR3aa: CASSGTSGYEQYF
CDR3nt: TGTGCCAGCAGCGGGACTAGCGGCTACGAGCAGTACTTC

abundance: NA
d_gene: NA
j_gene: TRBJ1-3
len: 13
v_gene: TRBV6-5
CDR3aa: CASRQSSGNTIYF
CDR3nt: TGTGCCAGCAGACAGAGCTCTGGAAACACCATATATTTT

abundance: NA
d_gene: TRBD2
j_gene: TRBJ2-1
len: 15
v_gene: TRBV11-2
CDR3aa: CASSFRGGSYNEQFF
CDR3nt: TGTGCCAGCAGCTTCCGCGGGGGCTCCTACAATGAGCAGTTCTTC

abundance: NA
d_gene: TRBD2
j_gene: TRBJ2-2
len: 18
v_gene: TRBV4-1
CDR3aa: CASSQDKGLAEKSGELFF
CDR3nt: TGCGCCAGCAGCCAAGACAAAGGGCTAGCGGAGAAATCCGGGGAGCTGTTTTTT

abundance: NA
d_gene: NA
j_gene: TRBJ2-1
len: 15
v_gene: TRBV7-8
CDR3aa: CASSDAGHTRGEQFF
CDR3nt: TGTGCCAGCAGCGACGCGGGCCATACCCGAGGTGAGCAGTTCTTC

abundance: NA
d_gene: TRBD1
j_gene: TRBJ1-5
len: 17
v_gene: TRBV28
CDR3aa: CASSSSSGTGTNQPQHF
CDR3nt: TGTGCCAGCAGTTCTTCATCCGGGACAGGGACCAATCAGCCCCAGCATTTT

abundance: once
d_gene: NA
j_gene: TRBJ1-2
len: 16
v_gene: TRBV9
CDR3aa: CASSVSLRGQGNAYTF
CDR3nt: TGTGCCAGCAGCGTCTCCCTGAGAGGTCAGGGAAACGCTTACACCTTC

abundance: NA
d_gene: NA
j_gene: TRBJ1-5
len: 13
v_gene: TRBV28
CDR3aa: CASQGGVDQPQHF
CDR3nt: TGTGCCAGCCAAGGCGGGGTAGATCAGCCCCAGCATTTT

abundance: NA
d_gene: TRBD2
j_gene: TRBJ2-7
len: 15
v_gene: TRBV19
CDR3aa: CASSIFTSGKSEQYF
CDR3nt: TGTGCCAGTAGTATCTTTACTAGCGGGAAGAGCGAGCAGTACTTC

abundance: NA
d_gene: TRBD2
j_gene: TRBJ2-7
len: 14
v_gene: TRBV7-2
CDR3aa: CASSLGTTPYEQYF
CDR3nt: TGTGCCAGCAGCCTTGGGACTACCCCCTACGAGCAGTACTTC

abundance: NA
d_gene: NA
j_gene: TRBJ1-4
len: 14
v_gene: TRBV2
CDR3aa: CASSELRGNEKLFF
CDR3nt: TGTGCCAGCAGTGAACTCAGGGGTAATGAAAAACTGTTTTTT

abundance: NA
d_gene: NA
j_gene: TRBJ2-3
len: 15
v_gene: TRBV2
CDR3aa: CASSETPLFQDTQYF
CDR3nt: TGTGCCAGCAGTGAAACACCTTTATTTCAAGATACGCAGTATTTT